This record looks at one T cell receptor beta chain sequence and its context. Its antigen is not identified. This entry is derived from a study of T-cell memory formation after mild COVID-19. Trimming took 4 bases from V and 4 from J; bases not matched to a gene: 3. The CDR3 spans 13 residues. Germline-derived CDR1 and CDR2 are SQVTM and ANQGSEA. Overall study results and limits: A second wave of clones peaked on day 37, and their SARS-CoV-2 specificity went unconfirmed. Mainly in CM and EM were contracting CD4+ clones; CD8+ were in EMRA.

TCRdb passed the 5' RACE reads through MiXCR, listing each CDR3 protein once. The data show 360,000 or so distinct CDR3 sequences, 25% to 30% seen once. This chain links TRBV29-1 with TRBJ2-1, with TRBD2 matching 8 bases. The origin of this receptor is an adult woman who had mild COVID-19 (a few samples of this study predate the infection). Cell type and time point are not known. Sequencing was performed on PBMCs or a T cell subset sorted from them (not recorded which). Here the CDR3 reads CSVVTSGYNEQFF. The CDR3 DNA reads TGCAGCGTTGTAACTAGCGGATACAATGAGCAGTTCTTC.